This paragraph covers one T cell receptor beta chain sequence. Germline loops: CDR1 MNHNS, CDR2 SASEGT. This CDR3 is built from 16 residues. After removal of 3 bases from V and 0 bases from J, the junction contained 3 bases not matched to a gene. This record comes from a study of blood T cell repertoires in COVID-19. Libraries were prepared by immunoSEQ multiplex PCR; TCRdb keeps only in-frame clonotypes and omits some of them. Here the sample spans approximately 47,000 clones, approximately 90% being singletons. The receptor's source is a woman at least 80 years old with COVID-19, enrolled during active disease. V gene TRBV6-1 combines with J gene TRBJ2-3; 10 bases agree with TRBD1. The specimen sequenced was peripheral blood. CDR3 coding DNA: TGTGCCAGCAGTGAGAGACAGGGGGCAAGCACAGATACGCAGTATTTT. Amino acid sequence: CASSERQGASTDTQYF.